This T cell receptor beta chain came from a study of cytomegalovirus exposure and HLA in healthy donors. On the study more broadly: Of all 400 or so donors who were genotyped, 80% to 85% belonged to the Caucasian-associated ancestry cluster. Findings of the study overall: TCR association rates varied by HLA locus in a later analysis, with DRB1 highest and HLA-C lowest. As immune exposure information, only CMV serostatus was available.

In the case of this clone: What it binds is not known.

13 Jbeta primers and 60 Vbeta primers were used for the PCR. Clones were read by immunoSEQ multiplex PCR, and TCRdb kept only the in-frame ones, dropping some. The sample contains 200,000 to 250,000 clones, around 80% of which appear only once. Trimming cost V 4 bases and J 2 bases; bases outside gene matches: 5. In germline, CDR1 is SGHRS, CDR2 YFSETQ. This CDR3 is 16 amino acids long. This receptor was taken from a woman aged 55-69 years in good health and CMV-seropositive. This chain joins TRBV5-1 and TRBJ2-5, with 13 bases that match TRBD2. Material for sequencing was PBMCs. The CDR3 nucleotides are TGCGCCAGCAGCCTTGGGACTAGCGGGATGCAAGAGACCCAGTACTTC. Protein sequence: CASSLGTSGMQETQYF.